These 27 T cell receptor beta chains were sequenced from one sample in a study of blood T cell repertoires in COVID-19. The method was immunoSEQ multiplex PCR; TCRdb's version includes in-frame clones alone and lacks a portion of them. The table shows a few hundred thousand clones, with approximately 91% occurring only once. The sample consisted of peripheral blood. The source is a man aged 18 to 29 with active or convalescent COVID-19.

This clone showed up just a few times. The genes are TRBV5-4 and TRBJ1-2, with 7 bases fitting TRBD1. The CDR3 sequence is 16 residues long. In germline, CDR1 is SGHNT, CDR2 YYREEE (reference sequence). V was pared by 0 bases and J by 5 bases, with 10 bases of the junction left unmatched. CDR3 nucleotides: TGTGCCAGCAGCTTGGGGTCGGGACAGAGGATTTATGGCTACACCTTC. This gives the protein CASSLGSGQRIYGYTF.

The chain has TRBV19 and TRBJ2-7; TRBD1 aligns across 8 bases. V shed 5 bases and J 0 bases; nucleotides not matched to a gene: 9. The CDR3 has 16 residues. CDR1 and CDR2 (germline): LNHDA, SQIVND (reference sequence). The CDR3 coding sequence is TGTGCCAGTAGTCCTGGGGACAGGCTAGACTCCTACGAGCAGTACTTC. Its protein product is CASSPGDRLDSYEQYF.

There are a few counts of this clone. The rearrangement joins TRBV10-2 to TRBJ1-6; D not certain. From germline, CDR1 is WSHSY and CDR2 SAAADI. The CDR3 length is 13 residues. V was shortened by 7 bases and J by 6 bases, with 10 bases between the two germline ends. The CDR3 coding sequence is TGCGCCAGCACCCCGACACGTAATTCACCCCTCCACTTT. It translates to CASTPTRNSPLHF.

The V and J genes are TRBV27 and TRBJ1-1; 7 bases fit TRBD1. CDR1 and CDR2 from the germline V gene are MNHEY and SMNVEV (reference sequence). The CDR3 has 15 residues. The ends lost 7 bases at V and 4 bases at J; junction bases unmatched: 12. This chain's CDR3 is CASILRPGQTTEAFF. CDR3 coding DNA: TGTGCCAGCATCCTGAGACCGGGACAGACCACTGAAGCTTTCTTT.

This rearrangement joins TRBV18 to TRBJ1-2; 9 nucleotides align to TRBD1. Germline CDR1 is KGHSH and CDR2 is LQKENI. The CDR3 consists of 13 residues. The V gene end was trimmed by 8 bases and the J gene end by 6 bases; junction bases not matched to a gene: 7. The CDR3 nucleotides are TGTGCCAGCAGGTCGACAGGGGGAAATGGCTACACCTTC. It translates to CASRSTGGNGYTF. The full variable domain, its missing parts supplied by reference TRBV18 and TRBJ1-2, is NAGVMQNPRHLVRRRGQEARLRCSPMKGHSHVYWYRQLPEEGLKFMVYLQKENIIDESGMPKERFSAEFPKEGPSILRIQQVVRGDSAAYFCASRSTGGNGYTFGSGTRLTVV.

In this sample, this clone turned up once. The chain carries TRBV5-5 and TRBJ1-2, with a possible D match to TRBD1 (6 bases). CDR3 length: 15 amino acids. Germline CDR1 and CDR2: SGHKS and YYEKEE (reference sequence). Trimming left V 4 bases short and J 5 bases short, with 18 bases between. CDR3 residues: CASSRLMTGAYGYTF. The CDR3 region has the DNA TGTGCCAGCAGCCGGTTGATGACAGGCGCATATGGCTACACCTTC.

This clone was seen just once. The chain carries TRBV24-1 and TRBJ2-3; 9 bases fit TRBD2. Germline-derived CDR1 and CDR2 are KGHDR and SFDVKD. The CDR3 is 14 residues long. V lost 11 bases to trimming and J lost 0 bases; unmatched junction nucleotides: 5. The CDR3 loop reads CAIQSGGSTDTQYF. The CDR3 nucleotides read TGTGCCATCCAGAGCGGGGGGAGCACAGATACGCAGTATTTT.

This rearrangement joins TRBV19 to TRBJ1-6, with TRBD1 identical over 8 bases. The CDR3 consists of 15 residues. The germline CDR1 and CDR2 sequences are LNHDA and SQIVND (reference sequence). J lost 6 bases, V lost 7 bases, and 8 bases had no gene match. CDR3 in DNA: TGTGCCAGTAAACCGACAGGGGCTGGTAATTCACCCCTCCACTTT. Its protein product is CASKPTGAGNSPLHF.

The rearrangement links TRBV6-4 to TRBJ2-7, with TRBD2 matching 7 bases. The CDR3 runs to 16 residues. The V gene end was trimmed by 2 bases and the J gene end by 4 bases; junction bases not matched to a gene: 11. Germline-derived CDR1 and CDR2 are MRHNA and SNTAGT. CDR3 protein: CASSDGGEGSRYEQYF. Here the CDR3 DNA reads TGTGCCAGCAGTGACGGCGGGGAGGGCAGTCGTTACGAGCAGTACTTC.

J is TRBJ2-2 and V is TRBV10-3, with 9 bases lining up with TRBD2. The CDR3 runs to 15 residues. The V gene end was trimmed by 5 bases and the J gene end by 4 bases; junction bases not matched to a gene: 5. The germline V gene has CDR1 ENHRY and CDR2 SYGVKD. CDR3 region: CAISPSSGVTGELFF. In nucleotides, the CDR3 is TGTGCCATCAGTCCTTCTAGCGGGGTCACCGGGGAGCTGTTTTTT.

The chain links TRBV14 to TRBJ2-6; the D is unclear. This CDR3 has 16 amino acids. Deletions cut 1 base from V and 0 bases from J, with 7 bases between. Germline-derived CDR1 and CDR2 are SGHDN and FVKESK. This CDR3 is CASSQGTHSGANVLTF. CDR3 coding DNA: TGTGCCAGCAGCCAAGGCACACACTCTGGGGCCAACGTCCTGACTTTC.

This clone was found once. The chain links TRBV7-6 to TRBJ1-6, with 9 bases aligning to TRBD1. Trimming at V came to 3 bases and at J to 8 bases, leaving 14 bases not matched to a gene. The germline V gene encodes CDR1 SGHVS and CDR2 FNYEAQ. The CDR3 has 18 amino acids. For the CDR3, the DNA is TGTGCCAGCAGCTTTTTTCCAAGAGGGACAGGGACCCATTCACCCCTCCACTTT. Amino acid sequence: CASSFFPRGTGTHSPLHF.

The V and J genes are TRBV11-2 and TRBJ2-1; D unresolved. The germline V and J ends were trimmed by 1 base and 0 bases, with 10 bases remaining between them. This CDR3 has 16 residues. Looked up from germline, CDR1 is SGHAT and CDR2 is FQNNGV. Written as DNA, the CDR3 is TGTGCCAGCAGCTTAGTTCCTCGGAGCTCCTACAATGAGCAGTTCTTC. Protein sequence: CASSLVPRSSYNEQFF.

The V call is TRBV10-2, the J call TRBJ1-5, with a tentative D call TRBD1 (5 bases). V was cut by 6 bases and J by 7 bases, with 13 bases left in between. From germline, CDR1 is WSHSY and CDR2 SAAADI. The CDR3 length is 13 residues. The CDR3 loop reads CASREQGGQPQHF. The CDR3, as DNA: TGCGCCAGCAGGGAGCAGGGTGGACAGCCCCAGCATTTT.

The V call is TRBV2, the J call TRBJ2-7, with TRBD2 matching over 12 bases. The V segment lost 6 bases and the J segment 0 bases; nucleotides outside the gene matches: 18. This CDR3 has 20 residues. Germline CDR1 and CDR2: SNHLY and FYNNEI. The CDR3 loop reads CASSLLVGLAGGLGSYEQYF. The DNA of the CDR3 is TGTGCCAGCAGCCTCCTGGTGGGGCTAGCGGGGGGGCTGGGCTCCTACGAGCAGTACTTC.

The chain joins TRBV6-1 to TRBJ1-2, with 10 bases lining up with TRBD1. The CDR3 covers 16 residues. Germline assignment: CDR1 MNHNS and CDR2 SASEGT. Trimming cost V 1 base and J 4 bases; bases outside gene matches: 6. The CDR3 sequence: CASSEERQGARYGYTF. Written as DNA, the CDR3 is TGTGCCAGCAGTGAAGAAAGACAGGGGGCTCGCTATGGCTACACCTTC.

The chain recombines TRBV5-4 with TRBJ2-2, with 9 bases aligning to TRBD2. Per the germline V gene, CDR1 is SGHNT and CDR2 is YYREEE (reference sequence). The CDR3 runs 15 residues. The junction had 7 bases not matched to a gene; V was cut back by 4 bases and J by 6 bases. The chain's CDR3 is CASSLTAGGPGELFF. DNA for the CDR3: TGTGCCAGCAGCCTGACAGCGGGGGGCCCCGGGGAGCTGTTTTTT.

CDR3 bases: TGTGCCAGCAGCCGTCCGGGGAGGCTCACTGAAGCTTTCTTT. It is translated as CASSRPGRLTEAFF. The genes are TRBV11-2 and TRBJ1-1; D gene unclear. V shed 5 bases and J shed 4 bases, with 14 bases lying between them. CDR1 SGHAT and CDR2 FQNNGV come from the germline V gene. This CDR3 has 14 amino acids.

The CDR3 bases are TGTGCCAGCAGCCCGACAGGGGGCTATGGCTACACCTTC. The encoded protein is CASSPTGGYGYTF. The chain uses TRBV14 and TRBJ1-2, with 9 bases that match TRBD1. The CDR3 contains 13 residues. Germline V gives CDR1 SGHDN, CDR2 FVKESK. Trimming at V came to 4 bases and at J to 4 bases, leaving 1 base not matched to a gene.

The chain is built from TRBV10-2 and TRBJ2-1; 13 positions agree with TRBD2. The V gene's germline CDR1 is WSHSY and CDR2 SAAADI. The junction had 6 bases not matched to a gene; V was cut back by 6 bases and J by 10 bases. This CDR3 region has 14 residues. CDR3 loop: CASREGLAGDEQFF. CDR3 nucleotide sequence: TGCGCCAGCAGGGAAGGACTAGCGGGGGACGAGCAGTTCTTC.

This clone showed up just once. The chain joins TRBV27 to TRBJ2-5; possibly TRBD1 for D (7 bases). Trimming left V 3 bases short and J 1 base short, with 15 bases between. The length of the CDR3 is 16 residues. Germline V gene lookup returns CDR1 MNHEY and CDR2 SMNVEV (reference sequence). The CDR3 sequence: CASSFRGHRGQETQYF. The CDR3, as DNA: TGTGCCAGCAGTTTTCGGGGGCACAGGGGCCAAGAGACCCAGTACTTC.

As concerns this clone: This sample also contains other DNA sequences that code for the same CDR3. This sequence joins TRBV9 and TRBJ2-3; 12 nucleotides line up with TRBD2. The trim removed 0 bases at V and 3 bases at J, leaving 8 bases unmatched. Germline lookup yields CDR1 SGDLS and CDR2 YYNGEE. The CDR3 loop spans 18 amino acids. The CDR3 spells CASSVVASGGAGTDTQYF. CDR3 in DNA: TGTGCCAGCAGCGTAGTGGCTAGCGGGGGGGCTGGAACAGATACGCAGTATTTT.

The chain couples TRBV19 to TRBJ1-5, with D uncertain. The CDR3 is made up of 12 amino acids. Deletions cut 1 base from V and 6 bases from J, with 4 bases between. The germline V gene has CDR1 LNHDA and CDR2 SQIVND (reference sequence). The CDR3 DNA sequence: TGTGCCAGTAGTATAGGCAGTCAGCCCCAGCATTTT. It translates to CASSIGSQPQHF. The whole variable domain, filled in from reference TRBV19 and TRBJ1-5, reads DGGITQSPKYLFRKEGQNVTLSCEQNLNHDAMYWYRQDPGQGLRLIYYSQIVNDFQKGDIAEGYSVSREKKESFPLTVTSAQKNPTAFYLCASSIGSQPQHFGDGTRLSIL.

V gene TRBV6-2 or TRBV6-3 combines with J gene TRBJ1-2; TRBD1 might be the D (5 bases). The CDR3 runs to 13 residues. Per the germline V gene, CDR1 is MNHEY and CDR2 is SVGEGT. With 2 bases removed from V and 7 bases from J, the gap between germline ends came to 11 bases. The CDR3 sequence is CASSYLQGSGYTF. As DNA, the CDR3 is TGTGCCAGCAGTTACCTTCAGGGAAGTGGCTACACCTTC.

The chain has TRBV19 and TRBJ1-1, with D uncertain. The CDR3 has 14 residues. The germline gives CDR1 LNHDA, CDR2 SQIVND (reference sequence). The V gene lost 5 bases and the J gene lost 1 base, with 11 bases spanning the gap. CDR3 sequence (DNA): TGTGCCAGTAGTCTTTCTACGAGGAACACTGAAGCTTTCTTT. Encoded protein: CASSLSTRNTEAFF. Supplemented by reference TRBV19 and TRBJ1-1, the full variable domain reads DGGITQSPKYLFRKEGQNVTLSCEQNLNHDAMYWYRQDPGQGLRLIYYSQIVNDFQKGDIAEGYSVSREKKESFPLTVTSAQKNPTAFYLCASSLSTRNTEAFFGQGTRLTVV.

CDR3 sequence: CASSEQGRDGYTF. Here the CDR3 DNA reads TGTGCCAGCAGTGAACAGGGGCGAGATGGCTACACCTTC. The chain uses TRBV2 and TRBJ1-2, with D possibly being TRBD1 (6 bases). V lost 2 bases, J lost 6 bases, and 10 bases lay in between. The CDR3 is 13 amino acids. Per the germline V gene, CDR1 is SNHLY and CDR2 is FYNNEI.

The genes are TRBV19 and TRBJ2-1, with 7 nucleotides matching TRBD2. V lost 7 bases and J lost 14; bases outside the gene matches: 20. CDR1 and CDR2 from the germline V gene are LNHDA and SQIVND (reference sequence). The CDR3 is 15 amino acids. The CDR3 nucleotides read TGTGCCAGTACCCCCGGACCGGGTGTCCCGGGGGGTGAGTTCTTC. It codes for CASTPGPGVPGGEFF.